Presented here are 29 T cell receptor beta chains from one specimen sequenced in a study of T cell repertoires in cytomegalovirus infection. TCRdb itself ran the reads through MiXCR, one entry per CDR3 protein. The sample consists of about 150,000 distinct CDR3 sequences, 23% of them appearing once. The sample was PBMCs. The receptors here all came from a human donor in good health (CMV status not recorded). Some clones in this sample may be carry-over from other donors' samples.

This rearrangement joins TRBV27 to TRBJ1-5, with 9 bases identical to TRBD1. The CDR3 spans 15 residues. The V gene end was trimmed by 6 bases and the J gene end by 9 bases; junction bases not matched to a gene: 12. Germline lookup yields CDR1 MNHEY and CDR2 SMNVEV (reference sequence). The CDR3 DNA reads as TGTGCCAGCAGCCCCGGGACAGGGCCTTTATGGCCCCAGCATTTT. It encodes CASSPGTGPLWPQHF.

As concerns this clonotype: Possible read error: a much larger clone is one base away. The J gene is TRBJ1-2, the V gene TRBV28; tentatively, D is TRBD1 (6 bases). The CDR3 runs 15 residues. CDR1 and CDR2 (germline): MDHEN, SYDVKM. The CDR3 bases are TGTGCCAGCAGCCTTCTCTCCAACAGGGACTATGACTACACCTTC. Its translation: CASSLLSNRDYDYTF.

This clonotype has ten or more counts. This chain uses TRBV5-5 with TRBJ2-1; 15 bases map to TRBD2. The CDR3 consists of 16 residues. Germline CDR1 reads SGHKS; CDR2 reads YYEKEE (reference sequence). The trim removed 5 bases at V and 10 bases at J, leaving 10 bases unmatched. The CDR3 protein is CASSGGLAGGQGEQFF. The CDR3 DNA sequence: TGTGCCAGCAGTGGAGGACTAGCGGGGGGGCAAGGGGAGCAGTTCTTC.

This clonotype was observed at least ten times. This sequence joins TRBV7-2 and TRBJ2-4; a possible D gene is TRBD1 (5 bases). Germline V gene lookup returns CDR1 SGHTA and CDR2 FQGNSA. This CDR3 is built from 16 residues. Trimming left V 1 base short and J 1 base short, with 11 bases between. The CDR3 here is CASSLEGVGAKNIQYF. DNA for the CDR3: TGTGCCAGCAGCTTAGAAGGGGTGGGGGCCAAAAACATTCAGTACTTC.

This chain joins TRBV20-1 and TRBJ1-1; the D is unclear. CDR3 length: 15 amino acids. The germline V and J ends were trimmed by 4 bases and 0 bases, with 15 bases remaining between them. CDR1 and CDR2 from the germline V gene are DFQATT and SNEGSKA (reference sequence). This CDR3 is CSATGSNAMNTEAFF. CDR3 nucleotide sequence: TGCAGTGCTACAGGCTCAAACGCGATGAACACTGAAGCTTTCTTT.

This clonotype was detected ten times or more. The CDR3 bases are TGTGCCAGCAGTCAACAGGGGCTGATGTGGAACGAGCAGTACTTC. This gives the protein CASSQQGLMWNEQYF. The V gene is TRBV12-3 or TRBV12-4, the J gene TRBJ2-7, with TRBD1 matching over 7 bases. The CDR3 loop spans 15 amino acids. With V trimmed by 5 bases and J by 5 bases, 12 bases remained unmatched.

A word on this clonotype: One junction end does not reproduce the germline sequence, and a read error may be involved. The DNA for the CDR3 is TGCAGCGCAGCGGGGGGGGACAAAAGCATTCAGTACTTC. This gives the protein CSAAGGDKSIQYF. The chain uses TRBV29-1 and TRBJ2-4, with 10 bases aligning to TRBD2. The CDR3 extends over 13 amino acids. From germline, CDR1 is SQVTM and CDR2 ANQGSEA. The variable domain in full, with the rest retrieved from reference TRBV29-1 and TRBJ2-4, is SAVISQKPSRDICQRGTSLTIQCQVDSQVTMMFWYRQQPGQSLTLIATANQGSEATYESGFVIDKFPISRPNLTFSTLTVSNMSPEDSSIYLCSAAGGDKSIQYFGAGTRLSVL.

This clonotype was recorded at least ten times. The chain joins TRBV11-2 to TRBJ2-1; weak D call: TRBD2 (6 bases). Germline V gives CDR1 SGHAT, CDR2 FQNNGV. V gave up 5 bases and J gave up 6 bases, with 17 bases separating them. CDR3 length equals 15 residues. In nucleotides, the CDR3 is TGTGCCAGCAGCCCTTTCACGGGAGAAGGCAATGAGCAGTTCTTC. This sequence encodes CASSPFTGEGNEQFF.

This clonotype was detected only a few times. The gene calls are TRBV7-3 and TRBJ2-2, with D unclear. The germline gives CDR1 SGHTA, CDR2 FQGTGA. The CDR3 runs to 15 residues. The V end was cut by 3 bases, the J end by 5 bases, with 13 bases between. For the CDR3, the DNA is TGTGCCAGCAGCTTCAAGGGCGGAACGACCGGGGAGCTGTTTTTT. This translates into CASSFKGGTTGELFF. Based on the CDR3 plus reference TRBV7-3 and TRBJ2-2, the full variable domain is GAGVSQTPSNKVTEKGKYVELRCDPISGHTALYWYRQSLGQGPEFLIYFQGTGAADDSGLPNDRFFAVRPEGSVSTLKIQRTERGDSAVYLCASSFKGGTTGELFFGEGSRLTVL.

The V call is TRBV3-1, the J call TRBJ1-1; TRBD1 agrees at 7 bases. Germline loops: CDR1 LGHDT, CDR2 YNNKEL (reference sequence). This CDR3 spans 13 amino acids. Losses at the gene ends were 4 bases for V and 6 bases for J; bases not matched to a gene: 5. CDR3 nucleotides: TGTGCCAGCAGCCGACGACAGGGATCTGAAGCTTTCTTT. Amino acids: CASSRRQGSEAFF.

The gene calls are TRBV18 and TRBJ1-1; possible D gene TRBD1, 5 bases. V lost 3 bases to trimming and J lost 7 bases, with 12 bases between them. The CDR3 has 13 residues. CDR1 and CDR2 from the germline V gene are KGHSH and LQKENI. CDR3 amino acids: CASSPGKGYEAFF. The CDR3 nucleotides read TGTGCCAGCTCACCCGGGAAGGGGTATGAAGCTTTCTTT.

V gene TRBV28 combines with J gene TRBJ2-1, with TRBD2 as a possible D gene (6 bases). The CDR3 covers 13 residues. V was shortened by 8 bases and J by 9 bases, with 17 bases between the two germline ends. CDR1 is MDHEN, CDR2 SYDVKM, per germline. The CDR3 sequence is CASALLATTEQFF. The CDR3 nucleotides read TGTGCCAGCGCGCTCCTAGCGACGACTGAGCAGTTCTTC.

This chain links TRBV20-1 with TRBJ2-3, with a tentative D call TRBD2 (5 bases). The germline gives CDR1 DFQATT, CDR2 SNEGSKA (reference sequence). V was pared by 6 bases and J by 2 bases, with 15 bases between. The CDR3 extends over 14 amino acids. The DNA of the CDR3 is TGCAGTGCCCCTCCCAGCGGCAACACAGATACGCAGTATTTT. It is translated as CSAPPSGNTDTQYF.

This clonotype showed up many times. The chain combines TRBV7-2 with TRBJ1-4; D is perhaps TRBD1 (6 bases). This CDR3 is 15 amino acids long. Germline V CDR1 and CDR2: SGHTA, FQGNSA. The germline V and J ends were trimmed by 5 bases and 3 bases, with 13 bases remaining between them. The CDR3 here is CASSLNRAPNEKLFF. The CDR3 DNA reads TGTGCCAGCAGCCTCAACAGGGCCCCTAATGAAAAACTGTTTTTT.

The J gene is TRBJ1-5, the V gene TRBV2; D gene ambiguous. From germline, CDR1 is SNHLY and CDR2 FYNNEI. The CDR3 covers 13 residues. V lost 5 bases and J lost 2, with 7 bases in between. CDR3 protein: CASSRVGNQPQHF. CDR3 nucleotides: TGTGCCAGCAGTCGAGTGGGCAATCAGCCCCAGCATTTT.

A word on this clonotype: This clone may be a read error of a much larger clone one base away. This chain uses TRBV7-2 with TRBJ2-2, with D perhaps being TRBD1 or TRBD2 (6 bases each). The CDR3 is made up of 15 amino acids. Germline CDR1 SGHTA, CDR2 FQGNSA. CDR3 region: CASSWGAPDTRELFF. CDR3 nucleotide sequence: TGTGCCAGCAGCTGGGGGGCCCCCGACACCAGGGAGCTGTTTTTT. The whole variable domain, remainder taken from reference TRBV7-2 and TRBJ2-2, is GAGVSQSPSNKVTEKGKDVELRCDPISGHTALYWYRQSLGQGLEFLIYFQGNSAPDKSGLPSDRFSAERTGGSVSTLTIQRTQQEDSAVYLCASSWGAPDTRELFFGEGSRLTVL.

This clonotype was seen only a few times. The rearrangement links TRBV7-2 to TRBJ2-7; D is unclear. The CDR3 runs 14 residues. Germline lookup yields CDR1 SGHTA and CDR2 FQGNSA. V shed 5 bases and J shed 3 bases, with 14 bases lying between them. The CDR3 is CASSPKWGGYEQYF. DNA of the CDR3: TGTGCCAGCAGCCCCAAATGGGGTGGCTACGAGCAGTACTTC.

The V and J genes are TRBV28 and TRBJ1-2; tentatively, D is TRBD1 (5 bases). V lost 5 bases and J 3 bases, leaving 10 bases between the germline ends. Germline CDR1 is MDHEN and CDR2 is SYDVKM. This CDR3 comprises 13 residues. This chain's CDR3 is CASSQGRDYGYTF. CDR3 coding DNA: TGTGCCAGCAGTCAGGGCAGGGACTATGGCTACACCTTC.

The sample holds a few counts of this clonotype. This chain links TRBV4-1 with TRBJ2-3, with no clear D. Trimming took 4 bases from V and 5 from J, leaving 10 bases between them. CDR1 and CDR2 (germline): MGHRA, YSYEKL. This CDR3 is built from 13 residues. The CDR3 sequence is CASSRSPGDTQYF. CDR3 in DNA: TGCGCCAGCAGCCGAAGCCCAGGAGATACGCAGTATTTT.

With regard to this clonotype: The junction departs from germline at one end; a sequencing error may be responsible. V gene TRBV29-1 combines with J gene TRBJ2-1, with D possibly being TRBD2 (6 bases). From germline, CDR1 is SQVTM and CDR2 ANQGSEA. The CDR3 has 15 residues. CDR3 sequence reads: CSVEEIPGVPNEPFF. CDR3 nucleotide sequence: TGCAGCGTTGAAGAGATTCCGGGAGTCCCGAATGAGCCGTTCTTC.

This sequence joins TRBV5-4 and TRBJ2-1; D may match TRBD1 or TRBD2 (5 bases each). Trimming left V 5 bases short and J 8 bases short, with 14 bases between. This CDR3 spans 13 amino acids. CDR1 SGHNT and CDR2 YYREEE come from the germline V gene (reference sequence). The CDR3 reads CASSVPRGDEQFF. For the CDR3, the DNA is TGTGCCAGCAGTGTCCCGAGGGGCGATGAGCAGTTCTTC.

This clonotype was detected ten times or more. V usage is TRBV6-2 or TRBV6-3 and J usage is TRBJ2-2, with 12 bases fitting TRBD2. CDR1 is MNHEY, CDR2 SVGEGT, per germline. The CDR3 runs 13 residues. V lost 10 bases, J lost 7 bases, and 4 bases stayed unmatched. Written as DNA, the CDR3 is TGTGCCACCCTGACTAGCGGGGGCGGGGAGCTGTTTTTT. Translated, it gives CATLTSGGGELFF.

This clonotype was detected many times. The J gene is TRBJ2-3, the V gene TRBV7-2; D assignment may be TRBD1 or TRBD2 (5 bases each). Trimming removed 1 base at V and 3 bases at J, with 11 bases between. In germline, CDR1 is SGHTA, CDR2 FQGNSA. The CDR3 spans 15 residues. The CDR3 spells CASSLVGRETDTQYF. DNA for the CDR3: TGTGCCAGCAGCTTAGTTGGCAGGGAGACAGATACGCAGTATTTT.

The chain recombines TRBV7-4 with TRBJ2-1; possibly TRBD1 or TRBD2 for D (5 bases each). Germline assignment: CDR1 SGHVT and CDR2 SQSDAQ. The CDR3 extends over 16 amino acids. Trimming removed 4 bases from V and 0 bases from J, with 13 bases in between. The CDR3 region has the DNA TGTGCCAGCAGCTCTCCAGAGGGGACCTCCTACAATGAGCAGTTCTTC. Amino acid sequence: CASSSPEGTSYNEQFF.

The CDR3, as DNA: TGCGCCAGCAGCCAAGTTGTCTCCGGGCATAGCAATCAGCCCCAGCATTTT. It yields the protein CASSQVVSGHSNQPQHF. This sequence joins TRBV4-1 and TRBJ1-5, with unresolved D. Germline CDR1 reads MGHRA; CDR2 reads YSYEKL. The CDR3 spans 17 residues. V was clipped by 1 base and J by 0 bases, with 13 bases between them.

The chain employs TRBV20-1 and TRBJ1-6; D unclear. Per germline, CDR1 DFQATT and CDR2 SNEGSKA (reference sequence). The CDR3 consists of 15 residues. With 0 bases removed from V and 9 bases from J, the gap between germline ends came to 15 bases. CDR3 residues: CSAREDLFESSPLHF. The CDR3 bases are TGCAGTGCTAGAGAGGATCTGTTTGAGAGTTCACCCCTCCACTTT.

This clonotype turned up a few times. The V and J genes are TRBV7-6 and TRBJ1-5; D ambiguous. In germline, CDR1 is SGHVS, CDR2 FNYEAQ. The V end was cut by 1 base, the J end by 3 bases, with 13 bases between. This CDR3 is 16 amino acids long. The CDR3 DNA follows: TGTGCCAGCAGCTTAGGAGCGGCAGACCTCAATCAGCCCCAGCATTTT. It codes for CASSLGAADLNQPQHF.

The genes are TRBV30 and TRBJ1-4; weak D call: TRBD1 (6 bases). This CDR3 has 15 residues. CDR1 is GTSNPN, CDR2 SVGIG, per germline (reference sequence). The V and J ends lost 1 base and 6 bases respectively, with 15 bases between them. The DNA for the CDR3 is TGTGCCTGGAGTGCGGCCAGGGGCCGATATGAAAAACTGTTTTTT. Translating it yields CAWSAARGRYEKLFF.

This clonotype was counted many times. This chain links TRBV7-2 with TRBJ1-4; D ambiguous. The CDR3 has 14 residues. The germline CDR1 and CDR2 sequences are SGHTA and FQGNSA. The ends were cut back, 5 bases at V and 8 bases at J, with 15 bases in the middle. CDR3 loop: CASSTGSTGEKLFF. Here the CDR3 DNA reads TGTGCCAGCAGCACCGGTTCGACGGGAGAAAAACTGTTTTTT.